This is a list of T cell receptor beta chains from one sample in a study of blood T cell repertoires in COVID-19. Libraries were prepared by immunoSEQ multiplex PCR; TCRdb keeps only in-frame clonotypes and omits some of them. The table lists 200,000 to 250,000 clones, around 82% of them singletons, with 3.6% in the top ten. The sample was peripheral blood. The receptor source for this set is a woman of 80 years or more with acute or convalescent COVID-19. CDR3s include the opening cysteine and the closing phenylalanine or tryptophan. A D gene is named only where the DNA matches it firmly. Expanded clones get a size class; other rows say once, few or many, or leave the size out.

j_gene: TRBJ2-7; v_gene: TRBV6-5; d_gene: TRBD2; abundance: NA; CDR3nt: TGTGCCAGCAGTTACTCAGGGACTAGTTCCTCCAACGAGCAGTACTTC; CDR3aa: CASSYSGTSSSNEQYF
j_gene: TRBJ1-1; v_gene: TRBV12-3/TRBV12-4; d_gene: NA; abundance: NA; CDR3nt: TGTGCCAGCAGTTTGAGCCGTGGCACTGAAGCTTTCTTT; CDR3aa: CASSLSRGTEAFF
j_gene: TRBJ2-3; v_gene: TRBV7-3; d_gene: TRBD1; abundance: NA; CDR3nt: TGTGCCAGCAGCTTCGGACAGGCCAATGTAGATACGCAGTATTTT; CDR3aa: CASSFGQANVDTQYF
j_gene: TRBJ1-6; v_gene: TRBV7-9; d_gene: NA; abundance: NA; CDR3nt: TGTGCCAGCAGCCAGGGGCAGGGGTATAATTCACCCCTCCACTTT; CDR3aa: CASSQGQGYNSPLHF
j_gene: TRBJ1-2; v_gene: TRBV20-1; d_gene: NA; abundance: few; CDR3nt: TGCAGTGCTAGAGATGACAGTAGCTACACCTTC; CDR3aa: CSARDDSSYTF
j_gene: TRBJ1-3; v_gene: TRBV9; d_gene: TRBD1; abundance: few; CDR3nt: TGTGCCAGCAGCGTCGGGACAGCGCCGAACTCTGGAAACACCATATATTTT; CDR3aa: CASSVGTAPNSGNTIYF
j_gene: TRBJ2-3; v_gene: TRBV6-2/TRBV6-3; d_gene: NA; abundance: NA; CDR3nt: TGTGCCAGCAGTAGGCAGGGATTTAGTGGAGATACGCAGTATTTT; CDR3aa: CASSRQGFSGDTQYF
j_gene: TRBJ2-1; v_gene: TRBV12-3/TRBV12-4; d_gene: NA; abundance: NA; CDR3nt: TGTGCCAGCAGTTTGAACAACAATGAGCAGTTCTTC; CDR3aa: CASSLNNNEQFF
j_gene: TRBJ1-2; v_gene: TRBV6-1; d_gene: NA; abundance: NA; CDR3nt: TGTGCCAGCAGTGACAATCAGTGGAGATATGGCTACACCTTC; CDR3aa: CASSDNQWRYGYTF
j_gene: TRBJ1-5; v_gene: TRBV5-8; d_gene: NA; abundance: NA; CDR3nt: TGTGCCAGCAGCCTATACAGAAACAATCAGCCCCAGCATTTT; CDR3aa: CASSLYRNNQPQHF
j_gene: TRBJ2-5; v_gene: TRBV5-1; d_gene: TRBD2; abundance: once; CDR3nt: TGCGCCAGCTCCCGGGGGGGGAGCCAAGAGACCCAGTACTTC; CDR3aa: CASSRGGSQETQYF